Following are 9 T cell receptor beta chains from one sample sequenced in a study of patients and donors after allogeneic stem cell transplantation. Via MiXCR, TCRdb re-called the RT-PCR reads, giving one row per CDR3 protein. Among about 87,000 distinct CDR3 sequences listed, 5% were seen once. Sequencing used blood, either unsorted or a sorted T cell fraction (not recorded which). The receptors derive from a human donor who was either an allogeneic HSCT recipient or a stem cell or donor lymphocyte infusion donor (not recorded which). It is not recorded whose cells these are; they may come from a transplant donor.

This chain connects TRBV6-1 to TRBJ2-3; 11 positions match TRBD2. The CDR3 runs 16 residues. V lost 3 bases, J lost 5 bases, and 7 bases stayed unmatched. Germline-derived CDR1 and CDR2 are MNHNS and SASEGT. The CDR3 is CASSDLAGGPQDTQYF. The CDR3 bases are TGTGCCAGCAGTGATCTAGCGGGAGGCCCCCAAGATACGCAGTATTTT.

The chain uses TRBV24-1 and TRBJ2-5; D perhaps matches TRBD1 (6 bases). The CDR3 consists of 19 residues. The germline gives CDR1 KGHDR, CDR2 SFDVKD. Trimming cost V 3 bases and J 1 base, with 23 bases left between them. The CDR3 nucleotides read TGTGCCACCAGTGATAAAAGGAACCGAAACCGGGACATCCAAGAGACCCAGTACTTC. Encoded protein: CATSDKRNRNRDIQETQYF.

This clonotype has more than one count but fewer than ten. V is TRBV7-2 and J is TRBJ2-7, with unresolved D. CDR3 size: 12 residues. Per the germline V gene, CDR1 is SGHTA and CDR2 is FQGNSA. V was trimmed by 2 bases and J by 3 bases, leaving 5 bases between them. In DNA form, the CDR3 reads TGTGCCAGCAGCTTATACCTCTACGAGCAGTACTTC. Translated, it gives CASSLYLYEQYF. The full variable domain, its missing parts supplied by reference TRBV7-2 and TRBJ2-7, is GAGVSQSPSNKVTEKGKDVELRCDPISGHTALYWYRQSLGQGLEFLIYFQGNSAPDKSGLPSDRFSAERTGGSVSTLTIQRTQQEDSAVYLCASSLYLYEQYFGPGTRLTVT.

This clonotype was counted between two and nine times. CDR3 bases: TGTGCCAGTAGTAGCCTGCGTAGTCGGATAACGGGGCACAATGAGCAGTTCTTC. Translating gives CASSSLRSRITGHNEQFF. This chain uses TRBV19 with TRBJ2-1; D is tentatively TRBD1 or TRBD2 (5 bases each). Germline V gene sequence: CDR1 LNHDA, CDR2 SQIVND (reference sequence). The CDR3 has 18 residues. Trimming took off 4 bases at V and 5 bases at J, with 24 bases between the two ends. Full variable domain (remainder filled in from reference TRBV19 and TRBJ2-1): DGGITQSPKYLFRKEGQNVTLSCEQNLNHDAMYWYRQDPGQGLRLIYYSQIVNDFQKGDIAEGYSVSREKKESFPLTVTSAQKNPTAFYLCASSSLRSRITGHNEQFFGPGTRLTVL.

There are a few counts of this clonotype. The chain links TRBV10-2 to TRBJ2-5; D uncertain. CDR1 is WSHSY, CDR2 SAAADI, per germline. The CDR3 has 13 amino acids. V was trimmed by 7 bases and J by 5 bases, leaving 14 bases between them. CDR3 in DNA: TGCGCCAGCACCTCCAGGATTGGGGAGACCCAGTACTTC. It translates to CASTSRIGETQYF.

The genes are TRBV19 and TRBJ2-3; TRBD2 matches 10 bases. The junction had 3 bases not matched to a gene; V was cut back by 3 bases and J by 0 bases. Germline CDR1 and CDR2: LNHDA and SQIVND (reference sequence). This CDR3 comprises 16 residues. This CDR3 reads CASSIASGGSTDTQYF. In nucleotides, the CDR3 is TGTGCCAGTAGTATCGCTAGCGGGGGCAGCACAGATACGCAGTATTTT.

In its sample, this clonotype was seen many times. V gene TRBV11-2 combines with J gene TRBJ2-1; 11 bases line up with TRBD2. The V and J ends lost 5 bases and 5 bases, in that order; junction bases with no gene match: 8. Germline V gene data show CDR1 as SGHAT and CDR2 as FQNNGV. The CDR3 length is 16 residues. The CDR3 is CASSPRLAGLDNEQFF. The DNA of the CDR3 is TGTGCCAGCAGCCCCCGACTAGCGGGGCTTGACAATGAGCAGTTCTTC. Using reference TRBV11-2 and TRBJ2-1 for the parts outside the CDR3, the full variable domain is EAGVAQSPRYKIIEKRQSVAFWCNPISGHATLYWYQQILGQGPKLLIQFQNNGVVDDSQLPKDRFSAERLKGVDSTLKIQPAKLEDSAVYLCASSPRLAGLDNEQFFGPGTRLTVL.

This clonotype has just a few counts. The chain has TRBV20-1 and TRBJ2-1, with D tentatively TRBD2 (5 bases). The CDR3 consists of 15 residues. V was trimmed by 1 base and J by 0 bases, leaving 10 bases between them. CDR1 and CDR2 from the germline V gene are DFQATT and SNEGSKA (reference sequence). The CDR3 protein is CSARGTRYSYNEQFF. DNA of the CDR3: TGCAGTGCTAGAGGGACTCGTTACTCCTACAATGAGCAGTTCTTC.

This clonotype was recorded many times. This chain uses TRBV7-2 with TRBJ2-2, with D uncertain. There are 12 residues in the CDR3. V lost 5 bases and J lost 6, with 7 bases in between. The germline V gene encodes CDR1 SGHTA and CDR2 FQGNSA. The CDR3 DNA follows: TGTGCCAGCAGCGGTTTCGCCGGGGAGCTGTTTTTT. Its translation: CASSGFAGELFF.